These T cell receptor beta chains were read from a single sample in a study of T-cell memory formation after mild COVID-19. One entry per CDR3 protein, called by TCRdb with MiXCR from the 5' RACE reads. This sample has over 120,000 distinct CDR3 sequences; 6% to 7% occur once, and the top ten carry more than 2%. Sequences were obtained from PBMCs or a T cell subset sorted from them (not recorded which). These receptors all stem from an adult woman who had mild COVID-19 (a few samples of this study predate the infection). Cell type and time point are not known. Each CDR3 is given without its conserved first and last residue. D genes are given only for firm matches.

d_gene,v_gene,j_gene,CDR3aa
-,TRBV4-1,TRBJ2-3,ASSNRLGKAADTQY
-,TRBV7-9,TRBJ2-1,ASSLVLGSYNEQF
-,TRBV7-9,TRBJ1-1,ASSSQSISGAF
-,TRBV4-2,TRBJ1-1,ASSQLVNTEAF
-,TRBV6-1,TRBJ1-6,ASSVDNSPLH
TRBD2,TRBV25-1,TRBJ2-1,ATSGTSFPYNEQF
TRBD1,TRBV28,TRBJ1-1,ASSLPGGAGTEAF
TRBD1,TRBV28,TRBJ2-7,ASSPTGGRSYEQY
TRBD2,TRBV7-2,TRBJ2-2,ASSLGGRHGGELF
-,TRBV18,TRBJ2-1,ASSPIPRANEQF
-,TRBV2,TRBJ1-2,ASSDGGLNGYT
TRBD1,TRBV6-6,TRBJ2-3,ASSWGQSTDTQY
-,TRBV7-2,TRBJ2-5,ASRHGVTETQY
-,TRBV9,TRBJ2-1,ASSVANYNEQF
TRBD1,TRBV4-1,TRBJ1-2,ASSQEGQGWDGYT
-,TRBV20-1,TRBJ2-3,SANRPGGATDTQY
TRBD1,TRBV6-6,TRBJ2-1,ASSRPGQKGDEQF
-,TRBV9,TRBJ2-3,ASSGDYTDTQY
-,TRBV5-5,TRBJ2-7,ASSLDTASVVYEQY
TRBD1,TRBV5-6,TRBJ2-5,ASSLRDRALIGTQY
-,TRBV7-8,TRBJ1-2,ASSVFQDANYGYT
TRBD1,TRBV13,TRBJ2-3,ASSLSRDRGRRDTQY
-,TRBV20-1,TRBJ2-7,SARDLLIYEQY
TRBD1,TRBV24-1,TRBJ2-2,ATSSDRGAGELF
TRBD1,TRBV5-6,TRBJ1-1,ASSYKTGRNTEAF
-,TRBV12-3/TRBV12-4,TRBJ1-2,ASSSGAGIKILDYGYT